This T cell receptor beta chain was obtained from a study of Graves' ophthalmopathy and Graves' hyperthyroidism (dated by TCRdb to between 2018 and 2020). Regarding the complete study: Hyperthyroidism was defined as stable when no progression to ophthalmopathy occurred within 18 months of follow-up. Following sample collection, hyperthyroidism patients were given methimazole at a starting dose of 30 mg daily, and ophthalmopathy patients were given high-dose intravenous methylprednisolone. In more than 5 hyperthyroidism patients, the T-cell repertoire of thyroid tissue was compared with the T-cell repertoire of blood. To explore V-J signatures distinguishing ophthalmopathy from hyperthyroidism, a discovery set of around 100 patients (43 ophthalmopathy, about 57 stable hyperthyroidism) was enrolled. In total, some 130 blood samples were TCR-sequenced: approximately 42 ophthalmopathy, approximately 80 hyperthyroidism and about 17 hyperthyroidism-to-ophthalmopathy patients. To tell Graves' ophthalmopathy apart from Graves' hyperthyroidism, and to predict which patients would progress to ophthalmopathy, the study relied on TCR beta repertoire signatures. An independent validation cohort was composed of approximately 19 hyperthyroidism patients and around 15 patients who later progressed from hyperthyroidism to ophthalmopathy.

As encoded in the germline V gene (reference sequence), CDR1 is SEHNR while CDR2 is FQNEAQ. The CDR3, from cysteine to phenylalanine, totals 17 residues. Only the CDR3 region is kept as DNA, spanning 51 bases read in frame from base 1. For repertoire sequencing, TCR beta CDR3 regions were amplified from RNA transcripts. A first-round RT-PCR used HTBI primers with the Qiagen OneStep RT-PCR kit, followed by a second-round multiplex PCR, size selection and purification. Libraries were sequenced on an Illumina HiSeq2000 using paired-end 100 bp reads. The published analysis was carried out like this. SOAPnuke was used to process the reads, removing any read that contained adapters or uncalled bases, had a mean Phred below 15, or lacked an exact match to the constant primer or identifier. COPE v1.2.5 was used to merge high-quality paired reads. Clonotypes were defined as unique nucleotide sequences and were aligned to IMGT TRB V, D and J references using MiTCR v1.1. Analysis was restricted to V-J combinations with a frequency above 0.0001, which covered 99.2% of repertoires. A TCR clonal expansion and chaos score per V-J combination was defined as the ratio of F50 clonal expansion to chaos observed in the TCRdist matrix. Welch's t-statistics and random forest were used to reduce features to about 13 V-J combinations, which were fed into a naive Bayes classifier. The Morisita-Horn index was used to measure how similar the thyroid and blood repertoires were. TCRdb reworked the public reads: Q25 trimming with fastp, MiXCR clone assembly, productive beta chains retained. One record per CDR3 amino acid sequence lists the most common genes and DNA. TCRdb, rather than the study authors, made the V and J calls. The sample profile shows about 600,000 distinct CDR3 sequences; less than 40% of them were found once. In total, the top ten clones hold 4% to 5% of the sample.

The paper's findings and limits, for the study overall: No statistical method was used to predetermine the sample size, and group allocation was not hidden from the investigators. In validation, the model predicted ophthalmopathy progression with over 60% sensitivity and 72.22% specificity; 12 predicted patients were CT-confirmed with GO in a median of around 6 months. Most expanded thyroid clonotypes with a frequency above 0.001 also appeared in blood, which suggests that blood repertoires may reflect the immune response in the thyroid. In cross-validation, the 13-signature model distinguished ophthalmopathy from stable hyperthyroidism with about 88% sensitivity and about 84% specificity, and in the test set the corresponding values were approximately 80% and 75%.

Patients with hyperthyroidism were aged 18 to 65 years, had been newly diagnosed, and had a disease duration of less than 2 months. Patients with other autoimmune diseases, uncontrolled infections, pregnancy or lactation were excluded from the study. Clinical symptoms, serum thyroxine, TRAb, thyroid ultrasound and orbital computed tomography were used for diagnosis. Total RNA was extracted with Trizol reagent and quality-checked on an Agilent 2100 Bioanalyzer. This clonotype was recorded many times. This receptor's antigen is unknown. Its ends do not fully match the called genes, so a read error is possible.

The sequencing input was peripheral blood or thyroid tissue (not recorded which). The TCR sequence derives from an adult man with Graves' hyperthyroidism. The V and J segments used are TRBV7-9 and TRBJ2-2, with TRBD2 matching 10 junction bases. The nucleotides read TGCGCCAGCAGCTTGGCCCTAGCGGGAGCGGGTACCGGGGAGCTGTTTTTT. This is translated as CASSLALAGAGTGELFF.